This record concerns one T cell receptor (beta chain) sequence. Its antigen remains unidentified. Here immunoSEQ multiplex PCR was the method, and the copy in TCRdb shows in-frame clones only, minus some. The sample gives a few thousand clones, 35% to 45% of which show up once; 25% to 30% is in the top ten. CDR3 length: 15 residues. The germline V gene has CDR1 MDHEN and CDR2 SYDVKM. V lost 7 bases to trimming and J lost 9 bases; unmatched junction nucleotides: 10. This record belongs to a study of CXCR4 blockade with PD-1 therapy in pancreatic cancer. Study-wide results and limits: Tumors were clonally expanded, mean roughly 0.15 versus 0.05 in healthy blood. Convergent selection by common tumor antigens was suggested by nucleotide rearrangement counts. Antigen-specificity overlap of convergent dominant clones remained unconfirmed.

Patients who provided the archived tumor blocks had not received neoadjuvant therapy before surgery. This TCR derives from a human donor with pancreatic ductal adenocarcinoma. This chain joins TRBV28 and TRBJ1-6; TRBD1 agrees at 9 bases. Sequencing was done on a sample of tumor tissue. The CDR3 loop reads CASTLTGGAGSPLHF. CDR3 in DNA: TGTGCCAGCACCCTGACAGGGGGAGCGGGTTCACCCCTCCACTTT.